The rows below give T cell receptor beta chains drawn from one sample of a study of cytotoxic CD8 clonotypes in ibrutinib-treated CLL. Assay used: immunoSEQ multiplex PCR; TCRdb lists only in-frame clones, some missing. The sample lists 52,000 or so clones, roughly 50% occurring once. The sequenced sample was PBMCs, obtained at disease progression, from a patient treated with ibrutinib. All receptors come from a human donor with chronic lymphocytic leukemia. The CDR3 runs from the conserved cysteine through the conserved F or W. D genes are given only for firm matches. Clone size, where shown, is once, few, many, or a class for clones that have expanded.

j_gene | v_gene | d_gene | abundance | CDR3nt | CDR3aa
TRBJ2-7 | TRBV30 | TRBD2 | many | TGTGCCTACAAGACTAGCGGGGGTAACGAGCAGTACTTC | CAYKTSGGNEQYF
TRBJ2-2 | TRBV7-3 | TRBD1 | few | TGTGCCAGCAGCTTCGGACAGGGATCCGGGGAGCTGTTTTTT | CASSFGQGSGELFF
TRBJ1-5 | TRBV7-8 | - | medium-sized | TGTGCCAGCAGCCCCCGGGACAACTATCAGCCCCAGCATTTT | CASSPRDNYQPQHF
TRBJ2-3 | TRBV5-6 | - | - | TGTGCCAGCAGCTTGTATCGAGCCACGCTCACAGATACGCAGTATTTT | CASSLYRATLTDTQYF
TRBJ1-2 | TRBV10-2 | - | many | TGCGCCAGCAGTGAACAAGGCTATGGCTACACCTTC | CASSEQGYGYTF
TRBJ2-7 | TRBV28 | - | few | TGTGCCAGCAGTGGGAAATACGAGCAGTACTTC | CASSGKYEQYF
TRBJ1-2 | TRBV6-6 | TRBD1 | - | TGTGCCAGCACCCGGACAGGGAGACACTATGGCTACACCTTC | CASTRTGRHYGYTF
TRBJ2-5 | TRBV4-2 | - | - | TGTGCCAGCAGCCGACTGCCAGGGGCGGAGACCCAGTACTTC | CASSRLPGAETQYF
TRBJ1-4 | TRBV5-6 | - | few | TGTGCCAGCAGCATCGGGGGAAATGAAAAACTGTTTTTT | CASSIGGNEKLFF
TRBJ2-7 | TRBV15 | - | - | TGTGCCACCAGCAGAGAGCTTTCTCTAGCGTGGTACGAGCAGTACTTC | CATSRELSLAWYEQYF
TRBJ1-2 | TRBV5-4 | - | few | TGTGCCAGCAGCTTGGGAGGTGCTGGCTACACCTTC | CASSLGGAGYTF
TRBJ1-5 | TRBV4-1 | TRBD1 | few | TGCGCCAGCAGCCAAGATTGGGACAGTAGAGTAAATCAGCCCCAGCATTTT | CASSQDWDSRVNQPQHF
TRBJ1-5 | TRBV2 | TRBD1 | - | TGTGCCAGCAGTGGGACAGGGGCACCTAATCAGCCCCAGCATTTT | CASSGTGAPNQPQHF
TRBJ2-1 | TRBV5-1 | - | - | TGCGCCAGCAGCCCGGGGGAGTCCTACAATGAGCAGTTCTTC | CASSPGESYNEQFF
TRBJ2-1 | TRBV4-3 | - | few | TGCGCCAGCAGCCAAGAGGAGGGAAGAAAGCAGTTCTTC | CASSQEEGRKQFF
TRBJ2-1 | TRBV7-2 | TRBD2 | - | TGTGCCAGCAGCTTAGTACTAGCGGGAAATGAGCAGTTCTTC | CASSLVLAGNEQFF
TRBJ1-1 | TRBV7-9 | - | - | TGTGCCAGCAGATTTGGGGCGTGGAACACTGAAGCTTTCTTT | CASRFGAWNTEAFF
TRBJ2-5 | TRBV27 | - | few | TGTGCCAGCTCACCAGAGGTAGGGCCCCAAGAGACCCAGTACTTC | CASSPEVGPQETQYF
TRBJ1-1 | TRBV7-9 | - | - | TGTGCCAGCAGCTTAGGGACTCACACTGAAGCTTTCTTT | CASSLGTHTEAFF
TRBJ2-3 | TRBV28 | TRBD2 | - | TGTGCCAGCAGTTTACGGGGGGCAGATACGCAGTATTTT | CASSLRGADTQYF
TRBJ2-7 | TRBV10-3 | - | - | TGTGCCATCAGTGAAGACAGTCTCGTACGACTCGCCTACGAGCAGTACTTC | CAISEDSLVRLAYEQYF